The T cell receptor (beta chain) described here comes from a study of CD8+CD57+ T cells in acquired aplastic anemia (dated by TCRdb to the late 2010s). The study in broad terms: DNA extracted from sorted CD4+ and CD8+ cells had a mean of 3.2 ug, with a range of about 0.18 to 27.4 ug. CD8+CD57+ expansion was defined as a frequency above the mean frequency observed in healthy subjects.

Genomic DNA served as template for TCR beta VDJ combination and CDR3 sequence profiling. TCR repertoire sequencing was run on an Illumina HiSeq 2000. In the authors' own workflow: TRBV/TRBJ rearrangement plots, CDR3 size and DJ length profiles, and Simpson's diversity index were used to assess repertoires. Whichever DNA sequence was most abundant in the deep sequencing data was defined as the immunodominant clone. CDR3 amino acid sequences were checked for sharing across subjects and were also compared against the VDJdb database and published repertoires. The public reads were run again by TCRdb, first through fastp at Q25 and then through MiXCR, and only productive beta chains were kept. Merged by CDR3 protein, the rows form single entries marked with the most common genes and DNA. TCRdb's processing, not the authors' own work, is the source of the V and J calls. The sample table shows approximately 190,000 distinct CDR3 sequences, and 40% to 55% are seen once. The ten top clones hold approximately 9.7% of the sample.

Relative to germline, V is 5 bases shorter and J is 0 bases shorter, with 7 bases between their ends. The CDR3 sequence holds 14 residues, the cysteine and phenylalanine included. The kept DNA is CDR3 alone, 42 bases in frame from the first base. The germline V gene (reference sequence) yields SEHNR for CDR1 and FQNEAQ for CDR2. Patients chosen for sequencing had shown expansion of CD8+CD57+ cells by flow cytometry. All patients had severe acquired aplastic anemia diagnosed by International Study of Aplastic Anemia and Agranulocytosis and Camitta criteria. No patient had received any therapy when blood was sampled. TCR repertoires of sorted CD4+ and CD8+ blood T cells from severe aplastic anemia patients and healthy subjects were deep-sequenced in the study. In the USA, patient enrollment took place under clinicaltrials.gov protocols 00001620, 01623167, 00001397, 00071045, 00081523 and 00961064. Ficoll-Paque density gradient centrifugation was used to isolate peripheral blood mononuclear cells. Before DNA extraction, CD4+ and CD8+ T cells were sorted by FACS or by magnetic beads.

As regards this clonotype: The antigen this receptor binds is unknown. Nothing much larger sits one base from this clone, and base qualities are not available.

General conclusions and limits of the study: No significant difference in CD8+ Simpson's diversity was found between patients and healthy controls (P=0.060). Although under 35 CD8+ CDR3 sequences were shared by patients and controls, these sequences appeared highly expressed in patients and within the immunodominant clones of patients.

Sequenced input: sorted CD4+, CD8+, or CD8+CD57+ T cells (not recorded which) from PBMCs. The chain was built from TRBV7-9 and TRBJ2-2, with the D gene too uncertain to name. The clonotype was recovered from a human donor with aplastic anemia. The CDR3 amino acid sequence is: CASSPVTNTGELFF. The sequenced DNA: TGTGCCAGCAGCCCTGTTACGAACACCGGGGAGCTGTTTTTT.